These 10 T cell receptor beta chains originate from one sample sequenced in a study of radiotherapy plus CTLA-4 blockade in lung cancer. Profiling relied on immunoSEQ multiplex PCR, and the TCRdb table lists in-frame clones only, not all of them. Of about 59,000 clones in the sample, about 80% were seen once. The input for sequencing was peripheral blood, taken from a patient treated with radiotherapy plus ipilimumab. These receptors originate from a human donor with non-small cell lung cancer whose response to radiotherapy plus ipilimumab could not be evaluated.

The V gene is TRBV29-1, the J gene TRBJ1-3, with 7 bases identical to TRBD1. The CDR3 is 14 amino acids. The V gene's germline CDR1 is SQVTM and CDR2 ANQGSEA. Germline trimming cut 7 bases from V and 2 bases from J; bases unmatched to any gene: 8. In DNA, the CDR3 is TGCAGCGGTAAACAGGGGAGCCCTGGAAACACCATATATTTT. This gives the protein CSGKQGSPGNTIYF.

The V call is TRBV2, the J call TRBJ2-3, with 11 bases identical to TRBD2. The CDR3 loop spans 15 amino acids. V was clipped by 10 bases and J by 4 bases; unmatched bases: 10. CDR1 is SNHLY and CDR2 is FYNNEI in the germline V gene. The CDR3 nucleotides are TGTGCCACCATGGGGTTAGCGGGGGGGCCAGATACGCAGTATTTT. Its protein product is CATMGLAGGPDTQYF.

The chain is built from TRBV7-6 and TRBJ2-5, with TRBD2 matching 9 bases. Germline V gene sequence: CDR1 SGHVS, CDR2 FNYEAQ. CDR3 length equals 18 residues. Trimming removed 2 bases from V and 2 bases from J; junction bases left unmatched: 12. The CDR3 bases are TGTGCCAGCAGCTTACTGTCTAGCGGGACGGCGGAACAAGAGACCCAGTACTTC. This sequence encodes CASSLLSSGTAEQETQYF.

The genes are TRBV6-5 and TRBJ2-7, with D perhaps matching TRBD1 (5 bases). This CDR3 contains 14 residues. The V end lost 0 bases, the J end lost 5 bases, and 11 bases lay between the germline ends. Germline-derived CDR1 and CDR2 are MNHEY and SVGAGI. The CDR3 DNA reads as TGTGCCAGCAGTTACTCCGCGCAAGGGGACGAGCAGTACTTC. It translates to CASSYSAQGDEQYF.

The gene calls are TRBV7-2 and TRBJ1-2; TRBD1 agrees at 9 bases. The CDR3 spans 17 residues. Germline CDR1 and CDR2: SGHTA and FQGNSA. V lost 4 bases, J lost 7 bases, and 16 bases stayed unmatched. CDR3 amino acids: CASSSRRDRVYPTGYTF. For the CDR3, the DNA is TGTGCCAGCAGCTCACGGAGGGACAGGGTGTACCCAACTGGCTACACCTTC.

The rearrangement uses TRBV6-1 and TRBJ1-1; D possibly corresponds to TRBD1 (5 bases). CDR3 length: 15 residues. Germline V CDR1 and CDR2: MNHNS, SASEGT. The germline V and J ends were trimmed by 6 bases and 4 bases, with 18 bases remaining between them. The CDR3 bases are TGTGCCAGCAGCCTCGAGGGAGGGGCGGTCACTGAAGCTTTCTTT. It specifies CASSLEGGAVTEAFF.

This chain uses TRBV6-1 with TRBJ2-7, with D possibly TRBD2 on 6 matching bases. CDR3 length: 15 residues. Trimming took 3 bases from V and 2 from J, leaving 14 bases between them. Germline lookup yields CDR1 MNHNS and CDR2 SASEGT. The CDR3 region has the DNA TGTGCCAGCAGTGACCCCGGGACTTCTACCTACGAGCAGTACTTC. Translation: CASSDPGTSTYEQYF.

This chain links TRBV28 with TRBJ1-2, with TRBD1 matching over 7 bases. V was pared by 5 bases and J by 9 bases, with 15 bases of the junction left unmatched. The CDR3 runs to 15 residues. Germline CDR1 MDHEN, CDR2 SYDVKM. The chain's CDR3 is CASSGEGQIVLRYTF. The CDR3 DNA reads TGTGCCAGCAGTGGCGAGGGACAGATAGTTTTACGCTACACCTTC.

The V call is TRBV5-1, the J call TRBJ2-7; D ambiguous. The V gene's germline CDR1 is SGHRS and CDR2 YFSETQ. The germline V and J ends were trimmed by 0 bases and 2 bases, with 9 bases remaining between them. The CDR3 loop spans 14 amino acids. The CDR3 is CASSLDTSTYEQYF. The CDR3 nucleotides are TGCGCCAGCAGCTTGGATACATCCACCTACGAGCAGTACTTC. Filled out from reference TRBV5-1 and TRBJ2-7, the complete variable domain reads KAGVTQTPRYLIKTRGQQVTLSCSPISGHRSVSWYQQTPGQGLQFLFEYFSETQRNKGNFPGRFSGRQFSNSRSEMNVSTLELGDSALYLCASSLDTSTYEQYFGPGTRLTVT.

The chain carries TRBV4-1 and TRBJ1-3, with a weak D call TRBD1 (6 bases). The CDR3 consists of 15 residues. With 3 bases removed from V and 2 bases from J, the gap between germline ends came to 11 bases. The germline gives CDR1 MGHRA, CDR2 YSYEKL. CDR3 DNA sequence: TGCGCCAGCAGCCATGGTACAGGGACTGGAAACACCATATATTTT. This gives the protein CASSHGTGTGNTIYF.